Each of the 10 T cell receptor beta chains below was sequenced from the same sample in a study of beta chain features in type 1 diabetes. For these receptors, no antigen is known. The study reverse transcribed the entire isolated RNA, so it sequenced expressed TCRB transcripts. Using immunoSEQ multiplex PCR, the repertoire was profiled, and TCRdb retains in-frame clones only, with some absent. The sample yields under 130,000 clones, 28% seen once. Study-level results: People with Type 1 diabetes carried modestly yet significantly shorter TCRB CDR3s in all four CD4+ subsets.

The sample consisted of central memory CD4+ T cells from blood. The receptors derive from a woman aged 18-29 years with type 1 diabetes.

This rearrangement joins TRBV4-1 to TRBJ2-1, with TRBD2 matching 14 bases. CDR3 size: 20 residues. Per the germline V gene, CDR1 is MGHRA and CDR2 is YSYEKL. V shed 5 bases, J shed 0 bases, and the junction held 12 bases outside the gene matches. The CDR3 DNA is TGCGCCAGCAGCACGCGTGGACTAGCGGGAGGACCGAGCTCCTACAATGAGCAGTTCTTC. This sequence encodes CASSTRGLAGGPSSYNEQFF.

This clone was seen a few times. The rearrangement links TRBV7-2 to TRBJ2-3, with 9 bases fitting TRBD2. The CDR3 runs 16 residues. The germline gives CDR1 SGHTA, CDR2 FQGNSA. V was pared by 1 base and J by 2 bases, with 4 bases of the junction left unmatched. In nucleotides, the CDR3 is TGTGCCAGCAGCTTAGAAGCGGGAGGTGACACAGATACGCAGTATTTT. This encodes CASSLEAGGDTDTQYF.

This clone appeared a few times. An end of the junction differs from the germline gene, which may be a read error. The CDR3 coding sequence is TGTGCCAGCTCGCCACAGAGAATGAACACTGAAGCTTTCTTT. Encoded protein: CASSPQRMNTEAFF. The chain recombines TRBV18 with TRBJ1-1; no firm D call. Per germline, CDR1 KGHSH and CDR2 LQKENI. The length of the CDR3 is 14 residues. Filled out from reference TRBV18 and TRBJ1-1, the complete variable domain reads NAGVMQNPRHLVRRRGQEARLRCSPMKGHSHVYWYRQLPEEGLKFMVYLQKENIIDESGMPKERFSAEFPKEGPSILRIQQVVRGDSAAYFCASSPQRMNTEAFFGQGTRLTVV.

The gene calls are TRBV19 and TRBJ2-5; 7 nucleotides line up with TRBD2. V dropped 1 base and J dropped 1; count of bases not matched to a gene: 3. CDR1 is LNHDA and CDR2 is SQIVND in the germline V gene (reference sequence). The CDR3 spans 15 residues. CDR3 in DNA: TGTGCCAGTAGTATAGGCGCTAGCGGCCAAGAGACCCAGTACTTC. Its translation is CASSIGASGQETQYF.

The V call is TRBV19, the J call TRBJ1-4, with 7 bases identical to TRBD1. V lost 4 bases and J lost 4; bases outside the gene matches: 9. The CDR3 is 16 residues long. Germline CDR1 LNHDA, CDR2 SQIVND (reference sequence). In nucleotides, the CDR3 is TGTGCCAGTAGTACTTCCAGACAGGGAAATAATGAAAAACTGTTTTTT. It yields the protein CASSTSRQGNNEKLFF.

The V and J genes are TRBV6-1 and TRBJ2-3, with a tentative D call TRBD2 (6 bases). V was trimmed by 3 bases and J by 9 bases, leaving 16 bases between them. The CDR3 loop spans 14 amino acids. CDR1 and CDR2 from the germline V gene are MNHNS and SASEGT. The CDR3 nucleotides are TGTGCCAGCAGTGATGGTAGCTTAGGGAGGACGCAGTATTTT. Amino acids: CASSDGSLGRTQYF.

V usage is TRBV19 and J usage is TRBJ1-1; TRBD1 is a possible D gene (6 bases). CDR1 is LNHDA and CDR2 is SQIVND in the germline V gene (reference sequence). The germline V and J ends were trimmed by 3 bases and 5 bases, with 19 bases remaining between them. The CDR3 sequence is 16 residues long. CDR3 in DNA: TGTGCCAGTAGTATCAGGACAGCAAGACTTAGGACTGAAGCTTTCTTT. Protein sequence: CASSIRTARLRTEAFF.

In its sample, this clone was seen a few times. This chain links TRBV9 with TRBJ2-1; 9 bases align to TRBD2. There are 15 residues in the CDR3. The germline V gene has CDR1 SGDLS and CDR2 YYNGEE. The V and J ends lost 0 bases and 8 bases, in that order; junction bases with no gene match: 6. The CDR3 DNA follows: TGTGCCAGCAGCGTAGACCCTAGCGGGATCGATGAGCAGTTCTTC. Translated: CASSVDPSGIDEQFF.

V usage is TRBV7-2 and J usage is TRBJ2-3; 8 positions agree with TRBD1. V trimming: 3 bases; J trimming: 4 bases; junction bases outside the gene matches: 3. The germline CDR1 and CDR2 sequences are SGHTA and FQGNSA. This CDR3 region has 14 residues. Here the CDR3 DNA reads TGTGCCAGCAGCTTCTCAGGGGGCGCAGATACGCAGTATTTT. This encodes CASSFSGGADTQYF.

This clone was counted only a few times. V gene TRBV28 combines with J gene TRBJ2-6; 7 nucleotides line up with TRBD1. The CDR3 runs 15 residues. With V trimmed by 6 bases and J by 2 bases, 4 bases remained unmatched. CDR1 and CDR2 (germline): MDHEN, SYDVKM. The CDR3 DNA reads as TGTGCCAGCAGGAAGGGGGCAACTGGGGCCAACGTCCTGACTTTC. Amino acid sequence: CASRKGATGANVLTF.